The table lists the clone carrying this T cell receptor (beta chain) with many counts. Each CDR3 protein is one row after TCRdb ran MiXCR on the 5' RACE reads. The data contain 50,000 to 70,000 distinct CDR3 sequences, 2% to 2.5% of them singletons. These data belong to a study of neurological immune-mediated disorders. This TCR came from a man aged 45-65 years with multiple sclerosis. Sequenced material: PBMCs.

The chain's CDR3 is CASSPAVSGAGGLNEQFF. CDR3 DNA: TGCGCCAGCAGCCCGGCAGTTAGTGGAGCGGGGGGACTTAATGAGCAGTTCTTC. The chain is built from TRBV5-1 and TRBJ2-1, with 9 bases that match TRBD2. This CDR3 region has 18 residues. The V gene's germline CDR1 is SGHRS and CDR2 YFSETQ. Germline trimming cut 4 bases from V and 7 bases from J; bases unmatched to any gene: 18.